A single sample is the source of the 14 T cell receptor beta chains below, sequenced in a study of regulatory T cells in long-lasting Graves disease. Building the TCR beta libraries relied on iRepertoire HTBI primers, and CDR3 regions underwent Arm-PCR. From the multiplex PCR reads, TCRdb called clonotypes with MiXCR, one entry per CDR3 protein. The sample consists of 200,000 to 250,000 distinct CDR3 sequences, 20% to 25% of them appearing once. This sample's time point: newly diagnosed GD, antithyroid drugs for less than 3 months. RNA isolated from PBMCs was used to make the TCR library. Material: peripheral blood mononuclear cells (PBMCs), obtained at new diagnosis, from a patient treated with antithyroid drugs. The receptors were sampled from a female donor with Graves disease.

This clonotype was counted ten times or more. The rearrangement joins TRBV11-1 to TRBJ2-1; 8 nucleotides agree with TRBD1. The CDR3 consists of 16 residues. The J segment lost 3 bases and the V segment lost 5 bases, leaving 9 bases of the junction unmatched. In germline, CDR1 is SGHAT, CDR2 FQDESV (reference sequence). CDR3 sequence reads: CASSKTGTGIYNEQFF. The CDR3 DNA sequence: TGTGCCAGCAGCAAAACCGGGACAGGTATCTACAATGAGCAGTTCTTC.

The sample holds many counts of this clonotype. The rearrangement uses TRBV6-1 and TRBJ2-7; D might be TRBD2 (5 bases). CDR1 is MNHNS and CDR2 is SASEGT in the germline V gene. CDR3 length: 13 amino acids. Trimming shortened V by 6 bases and J by 3 bases, and 12 bases separated the two germline ends. The CDR3 here is CASSPWRNYEQYF. The CDR3 coding sequence is TGTGCCAGCAGCCCCTGGAGGAACTACGAGCAGTACTTC.

Of note for this clonotype: A much larger clone sits a single nucleotide away, making a read error possible. The chain carries TRBV4-3 and TRBJ1-2; 10 nucleotides align to TRBD1. CDR1 and CDR2 (germline): LGHNA, YSLEER. J lost 5 bases, V lost 0 bases, and 6 bases had no gene match. This CDR3 is built from 16 residues. Here the CDR3 reads CASSQDPGQGVYGYTF. CDR3 sequence (DNA): TGCGCCAGCAGCCAAGATCCCGGACAGGGGGTTTATGGCTACACCTTC.

In this sample, this clonotype turned up once. A much larger clone differs by one base, so this may be a read error. V and J are TRBV28 and TRBJ2-7; 12 nucleotides match TRBD2. J was trimmed by 7 bases and V by 5 bases; bases with no gene match: 12. CDR3 length equals 16 residues. Germline CDR1 MDHEN, CDR2 SYDVKM. Here the CDR3 reads CASSPTSGRTKFEQYF. The CDR3 nucleotides read TGTGCCAGCAGTCCCACTAGCGGGAGGACCAAGTTTGAGCAGTACTTC.

V usage is TRBV7-3 and J usage is TRBJ2-2, with 8 bases identical to TRBD1. V was pared by 6 bases and J by 3 bases, with 3 bases of the junction left unmatched. Per germline, CDR1 SGHTA and CDR2 FQGTGA. The CDR3 sequence is 14 residues long. The CDR3 region has the DNA TGTGCCAGCAGACAGGACAGGGACACCGGGGAGCTGTTTTTT. This gives the protein CASRQDRDTGELFF. Filled out from reference TRBV7-3 and TRBJ2-2, the complete variable domain reads GAGVSQTPSNKVTEKGKYVELRCDPISGHTALYWYRQSLGQGPEFLIYFQGTGAADDSGLPNDRFFAVRPEGSVSTLKIQRTERGDSAVYLCASRQDRDTGELFFGEGSRLTVL.

This clonotype was counted between two and nine times. V is TRBV28 and J is TRBJ2-7; no firm D call. Trimming shortened V by 4 bases and J by 3 bases, and 13 bases separated the two germline ends. CDR1 is MDHEN and CDR2 is SYDVKM in the germline V gene. This CDR3 is 14 amino acids long. The CDR3 DNA reads as TGTGCCAGCAGTTCGCCGGGCCCCCTCTACGAGCAGTACTTC. It translates to CASSSPGPLYEQYF.

This clonotype came up a few times. This sequence joins TRBV29-1 and TRBJ2-6; no clear D. V lost 7 bases and J lost 4, with 11 bases in between. The germline V gene has CDR1 SQVTM and CDR2 ANQGSEA. This CDR3 has 13 amino acids. This CDR3 is CSAPVSGANVLTF. Here the CDR3 DNA reads TGCAGCGCACCTGTTTCGGGGGCCAACGTCCTGACTTTC.

The chain is built from TRBV6-2 or TRBV6-3 and TRBJ2-5, with no clear D. CDR1 and CDR2 (germline): MNHEY, SVGEGT. The CDR3 is 15 residues long. V was shortened by 2 bases and J by 1 base, with 11 bases between the two germline ends. CDR3 bases: TGTGCCAGCAGTTACCCCGGCGTACTCCAAGAGACCCAGTACTTC. This codes for CASSYPGVLQETQYF.

In its sample, this clonotype was seen many times. CDR3 sequence reads: CSARVDSGAYEQYF. As DNA, the CDR3 is TGCAGTGCTAGAGTCGATTCCGGGGCCTACGAGCAGTACTTC. V usage is TRBV20-1 and J usage is TRBJ2-7, with D perhaps TRBD2 (5 bases). Germline CDR1 is DFQATT and CDR2 is SNEGSKA (reference sequence). The CDR3 has 14 residues. Trimming shortened V by 1 base and J by 2 bases, and 12 bases separated the two germline ends.

This clonotype was picked up many times. The chain employs TRBV28 and TRBJ1-1; no clear D. The CDR3 loop spans 12 amino acids. V was pared by 3 bases and J by 7 bases, with 9 bases between. Germline lookup yields CDR1 MDHEN and CDR2 SYDVKM. The CDR3 sequence is CASSLPSHEAFF. DNA for the CDR3: TGTGCCAGCAGTTTGCCATCCCATGAAGCTTTCTTT.

As concerns this clonotype: One end of the junction fails to match germline, which may point to a read error. The chain links TRBV5-1 to TRBJ2-5; D remains ambiguous. Germline loops: CDR1 SGHRS, CDR2 YFSETQ. This CDR3 has 13 residues. DNA for the CDR3: TGCGCCAGCAGCTTGCAGGACCAGGAGACCCAGTACTTC. Translated: CASSLQDQETQYF.

This clonotype was counted many times. The rearrangement links TRBV3-1 to TRBJ2-3; D unresolved. The V end lost 3 bases, the J end lost 1 base, and 8 bases lay between the germline ends. Germline CDR1 is LGHDT and CDR2 is YNNKEL (reference sequence). This CDR3 contains 14 residues. CDR3 DNA sequence: TGTGCCAGCAGCCAGGACCGGGGCACAGATACGCAGTATTTT. Translated, it gives CASSQDRGTDTQYF.

This clonotype was detected ten times or more. The CDR3: CSARALQGGQPQHF. CDR3 DNA sequence: TGCAGTGCTAGAGCCCTGCAGGGCGGTCAGCCCCAGCATTTT. The J gene is TRBJ1-5, the V gene TRBV20-1; D is possibly TRBD1 (5 bases). The CDR3 is 14 residues long. Germline V gives CDR1 DFQATT, CDR2 SNEGSKA (reference sequence). With 1 base removed from V and 6 bases from J, the gap between germline ends came to 13 bases.

This clonotype has at least ten counts. The J gene is TRBJ2-3, the V gene TRBV5-1; the match to TRBD1 covers 8 bases. V trimming: 7 bases; J trimming: 8 bases; junction bases outside the gene matches: 9. Per germline, CDR1 SGHRS and CDR2 YFSETQ. The CDR3 covers 13 residues. The CDR3 sequence is CASSPRGQGTQYF. CDR3 DNA sequence: TGCGCCAGCTCGCCCAGGGGGCAGGGTACGCAGTATTTT.